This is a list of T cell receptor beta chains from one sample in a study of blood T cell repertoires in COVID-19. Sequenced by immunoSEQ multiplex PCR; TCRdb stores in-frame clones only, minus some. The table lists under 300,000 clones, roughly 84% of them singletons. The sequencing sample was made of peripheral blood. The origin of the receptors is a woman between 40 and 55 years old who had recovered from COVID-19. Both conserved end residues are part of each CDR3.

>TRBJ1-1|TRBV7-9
CASSRGQMNTEAFF
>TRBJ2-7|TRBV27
CASSLKGGGASGRPNEQYF
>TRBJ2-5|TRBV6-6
CASTGRQTQETQYF
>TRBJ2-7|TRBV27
CASSATSGSGGEQYF
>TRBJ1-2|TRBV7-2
CASSTGSDYGYTF
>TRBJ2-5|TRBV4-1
CASSQVKTSGRETQYF
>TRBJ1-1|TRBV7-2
CASSLEGTGTKAFF
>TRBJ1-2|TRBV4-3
CASSLTVTPNYGYTF
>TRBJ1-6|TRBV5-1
CASSLVGTGGDSPLHF
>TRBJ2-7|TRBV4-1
CASSQSTGSSYEQYF
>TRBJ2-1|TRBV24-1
CATSAQQGMDYNEQFF
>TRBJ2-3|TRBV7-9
CASSPTPTSGSTDTQYF
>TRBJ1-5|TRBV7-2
CASSLGQGSNQPQHF
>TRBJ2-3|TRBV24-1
CATSDFPRGGADTQYF
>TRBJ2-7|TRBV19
CASRTSGAVEQYF
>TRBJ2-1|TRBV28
CASSPDRAVFYNEQFF
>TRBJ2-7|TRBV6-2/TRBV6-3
CASSYRGGLTFEQYF
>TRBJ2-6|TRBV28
CASNAGAGANVLTF
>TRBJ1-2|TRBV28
CASSLFRQGTNYGYTF
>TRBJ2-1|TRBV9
CASSVAAGAPYNEQFF
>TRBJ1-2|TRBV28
CASKTGGAGDYGYTF
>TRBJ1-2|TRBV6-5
CASSTQGGSIYGYTF
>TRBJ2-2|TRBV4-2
CASSQDDRGTGELFF
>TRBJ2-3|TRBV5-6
CASSLRQGPDTQYF
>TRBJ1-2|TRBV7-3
CASSLQNNYGYTF
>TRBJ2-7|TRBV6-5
CASSYSGGGVPYEQYF
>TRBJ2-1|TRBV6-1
CASAVASTYNEQFF
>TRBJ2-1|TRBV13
CASSAQRGLYNEQFF
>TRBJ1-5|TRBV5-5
CASSLRLALQPQHF
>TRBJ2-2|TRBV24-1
CATPRQGNTGELFF
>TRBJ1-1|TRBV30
CAWSPRTGREMNTEAFF
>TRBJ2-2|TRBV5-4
CASSFEGDRNTGELFF
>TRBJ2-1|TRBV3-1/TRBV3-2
CASSPVVAGGNNEQFF
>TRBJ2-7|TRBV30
CAWSPTRVFVGGGGYEQYF
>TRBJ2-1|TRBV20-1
CSASLRQGSYNEQFF
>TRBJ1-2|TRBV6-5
CASRTGTNYGYTF
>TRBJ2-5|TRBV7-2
CASSWTSGSETQYF
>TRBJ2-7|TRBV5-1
CASSLVSGVEQYF
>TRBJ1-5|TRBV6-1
CASSYEGGQPQHF
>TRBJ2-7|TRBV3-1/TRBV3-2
CASSQDRSSGGYEQYF
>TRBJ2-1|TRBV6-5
CASSYGTGDYNEQFF
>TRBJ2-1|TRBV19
CASTLGDPHEQFF
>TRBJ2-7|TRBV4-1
CASSQEYRQGVYEQYF
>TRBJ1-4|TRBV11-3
CASSPRHSTNEKLFF
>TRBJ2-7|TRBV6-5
CASSYGGALNEQYF
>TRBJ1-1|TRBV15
CATSRDFSGVTEAFF
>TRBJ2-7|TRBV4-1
CASSHVRGSSYEQYF
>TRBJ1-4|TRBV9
CASSTLSGGINEKLFF